Listed below are T cell receptor beta chains from one sample, sequenced in a study of shared clonotypes between healthy human individuals. Generated by immunoSEQ multiplex PCR, the TCRdb table keeps only in-frame clones and is missing some. This sample yields approximately 1,500,000 clones, of which about 98% are seen a single time; roughly 0.45% belongs to the top ten. Sequenced input: naive CD4+ T cells sorted from blood. The receptor source for this set is a man aged 25-45 years in good health. CDR3s leave out the opening cysteine and the closing phenylalanine or tryptophan. The order of the fields is J gene, V gene, CDR3 length, clone size, CDR3 protein. A clone size is listed for some rows: how often the clone was seen (once, few, many), or a class if it is expanded.

>TRBJ2-7|TRBV7-6|14|once
ASSLLALEVGGEQY
>TRBJ1-1|TRBV4-1|14|-
ASSQRTGDIGTEAF
>TRBJ2-7|TRBV9|13|-
ASSENRAGSYEQY
>TRBJ2-4|TRBV19|12|once
ASRQEWAKNIQY
>TRBJ2-7|TRBV18|14|-
ASSPVTTGTPYEQY
>TRBJ1-5|TRBV18|12|-
ASSPSGDNQPQH
>TRBJ2-7|TRBV7-9|12|-
ASSFQDPNYEQY
>TRBJ2-1|TRBV4-3|17|-
ASSQVGSGLAGYYNEQF
>TRBJ2-7|TRBV18|12|once
ASSPAGLSYEQY
>TRBJ1-2|TRBV2|11|once
ASINGRGYGYT
>TRBJ2-1|TRBV5-1|13|-
ASSSSGSAYNEQF
>TRBJ1-5|TRBV28|13|-
ASSLWAGGNQPQH
>TRBJ2-1|TRBV30|12|-
AWRRPPLYNEQF
>TRBJ1-4|TRBV6-1|12|-
ASSITGSNEKLF
>TRBJ2-7|TRBV6-4|12|-
ASSRTGAQGEQY
>TRBJ2-3|TRBV14|13|-
ASSQGARGTDTQY
>TRBJ2-2|TRBV5-1|14|once
ASSLEFAGGAGELF
>TRBJ1-3|TRBV28|10|-
ASSLAAQTIY
>TRBJ2-5|TRBV2|13|-
ASSLGLAGLETQY
>TRBJ2-7|TRBV28|14|-
ASSPLGTSLSYEQY
>TRBJ2-1|TRBV29-1|13|-
SVVLVGGSGNEQF
>TRBJ1-2|TRBV9|12|-
ASSVDRVGYGYT
>TRBJ2-1|TRBV7-2|14|-
ASSSPGRSSYNEQF
>TRBJ2-1|TRBV11-2|15|-
ASSPRTSGRTYNEQF
>TRBJ1-5|TRBV2|13|-
ASSNPGARNQPQH
>TRBJ1-3|TRBV6-6|10|-
ASSTTQNTIY
>TRBJ2-7|TRBV28|13|-
ASREPQGGGYEQY
>TRBJ2-7|TRBV28|14|-
ASSFPLAGLLFEQY
>TRBJ2-3|TRBV18|17|-
ASSPLGLAGFSSTDTQY
>TRBJ2-7|TRBV4-3|12|-
ASSQDAGSYEQY
>TRBJ2-3|TRBV19|9|-
ASGNIDTQY
>TRBJ2-1|TRBV7-2|16|-
ASSPSLRGEGPLVKQF
>TRBJ1-1|TRBV14|11|-
ASSLTVNTEAF
>TRBJ2-3|TRBV14|14|-
ASSLYEGSTEDTQY
>TRBJ2-3|TRBV5-1|14|-
ASSLGSGGYTDTQY
>TRBJ2-7|TRBV28|11|-
ASSLGGSYEQY
>TRBJ2-7|TRBV28|11|-
ASGDGLSYEQY
>TRBJ2-5|TRBV10-3|12|-
AIADTEPQETQY
>TRBJ2-2|TRBV5-1|12|once
ASSLDVGTGELF
>TRBJ2-3|TRBV11-2|17|-
ASSLSYWTSGERADTQY
>TRBJ2-6|TRBV19|14|once
ASSTSTGSGANVLT
>TRBJ2-7|TRBV29-1|11|-
SVRLREGREQY
>TRBJ1-5|TRBV28|16|-
ASSLGTGGGFWNQPQH
>TRBJ2-7|TRBV28|10|-
ASSSAYYEQY
>TRBJ2-7|TRBV27|12|-
ASSSAGGSYEQY
>TRBJ1-2|TRBV6-1|9|-
ASKGSAGYT
>TRBJ2-7|TRBV11-2|17|-
ASSLAPRGSGRARDEQY
>TRBJ2-2|TRBV5-1|14|-
ASSPAPGSRTGELF
>TRBJ2-7|TRBV4-2|11|-
ASSQSRAYEQY
>TRBJ2-5|TRBV7-8|12|-
ASSLSGIWETQY